The T cell receptor (beta chain) described here comes from a study of shared clonotypes between healthy human individuals. Study-wide findings and caveats: Represented genetic and exposure-history diversity was restricted by having few donors.

Details on this clone: Its antigen is undetermined.

When replicate PCRs were run on sorted subsets, they used around 0.2 ug DNA, 30,000 to 35,000 T cell genomes. Assay used: immunoSEQ multiplex PCR; TCRdb lists only in-frame clones, some missing. Among a few million clones listed, around 94% were seen once. Sequencing was performed on naive CD4+ T cells sorted from blood. Sample subset: CD45RA+ positively selected. This receptor was identified in a man aged 18 to 30 in good health.

The CDR3 loop reads CASSEQHGQPQHF. As DNA, the CDR3 is TGTGCCAGCAGTGAACAGCACGGACAGCCCCAGCATTTT. This chain connects TRBV6-5 to TRBJ1-5; D gene uncertain. Germline V CDR1 and CDR2: MNHEY, SVGAGI. Between the trimmed V and J ends, which lost 5 bases and 7 bases, there was a span of 12 bases. The CDR3 covers 13 residues.